This TCR beta chain stems from a study of T-cell reconstitution after alpha-beta-depleted transplantation in children. Preparation of the TCRbeta library involved a method that used unique molecular identifiers. TCRdb re-derived calls from the PCR reads in MiXCR, one entry per CDR3 protein. The data contain 210,000 or so distinct CDR3 sequences, under 9.5% of them singletons. The TCR was taken from a human donor who donated a stem cell graft to a child with acute lymphoblastic leukemia. Here the sequenced sample was PBMCs from the stem cell graft donor, taken from the stem cell graft.

The chain's CDR3 is CASSANLNEKLFF. CDR3 DNA sequence: TGTGCCAGCAGTGCTAATCTAAATGAAAAACTGTTTTTT. The V call is TRBV2, the J call TRBJ1-4; D call uncertain. This CDR3 is 13 amino acids long. V was cut by 4 bases and J by 5 bases, with 8 bases left in between. Per germline, CDR1 SNHLY and CDR2 FYNNEI.